This T cell receptor (beta chain) emerged from a study of a mutant IDH1 vaccine in newly diagnosed glioma. Study-level information: Most patients had received both radiotherapy and temozolomide, the prior options being radiotherapy, temozolomide, or both.

This CDR3 comprises 15 residues. CDR1 is SGHTA, CDR2 FQGTGA, per germline. V lost 1 base, J lost 6 bases, and 0 bases stayed unmatched. About this clone itself: Its antigen is unidentified.

Described time point: baseline, week 1 (first vaccination visit). The treatment here: pre-vaccination baseline after standard-of-care therapy. New WHO grade 3 or 4 astrocytomas that were IDH1-mutant and ATRX-lost occurred in the donors. Profiling relied on immunoSEQ multiplex PCR, and the TCRdb table lists in-frame clones only, not all of them. The sample contains some 100,000 clones, 80% to 90% of which appear only once. Study outcomes and limitations: Pseudoprogression apparently tracked independently of changes in top peripheral T cell clonotypes. Among patients, around 93% showed immune responses induced by the vaccine.

Sequencing was performed on PBMCs, taken from a glioma patient treated with radiotherapy, temozolomide or both. This TCR came from a woman aged 45 to 65 with glioma. The chain uses TRBV7-3 and TRBJ2-1; 13 bases match TRBD2. The CDR3 protein is CASSLRLAGGNEQFF. The DNA of the CDR3 is TGTGCCAGCAGCTTAAGACTAGCGGGGGGCAATGAGCAGTTCTTC. Full variable domain (outside the CDR3, taken from reference TRBV7-3 and TRBJ2-1): GAGVSQTPSNKVTEKGKYVELRCDPISGHTALYWYRQSLGQGPEFLIYFQGTGAADDSGLPNDRFFAVRPEGSVSTLKIQRTERGDSAVYLCASSLRLAGGNEQFFGPGTRLTVL.